The 19 T cell receptor beta chains below were found in one sample sequenced in a study of T cells in Graves' hyperthyroidism and ophthalmopathy. Amplification targeted TCR beta CDR3 regions from RNA transcripts. The HTBI primer set was used in a first-round RT-PCR of the TCR CDR3. TCRdb called the multiplex PCR reads again in MiXCR, with one record for every CDR3 protein. Of hundreds of thousands of distinct CDR3 sequences listed, about 14% are singletons. The specimen sequenced was blood. Receptors were obtained from a woman aged 50 to 65 with Graves' ophthalmopathy.

The J gene is TRBJ1-2, the V gene TRBV27; possible D gene TRBD1, 6 bases. Between the trimmed V and J ends, which lost 3 bases and 5 bases, there was a span of 19 bases. Germline lookup yields CDR1 MNHEY and CDR2 SMNVEV (reference sequence). The CDR3 totals 16 residues. The CDR3 DNA reads TGTGCCAGCAGTTTCTCTACCACAGGGTTCGGATATGGCTACACCTTC. Amino acid sequence: CASSFSTTGFGYGYTF.

The chain employs TRBV6-2 or TRBV6-3 and TRBJ2-7; tentatively, D is TRBD1 (6 bases). There are 14 residues in the CDR3. Trimming took 5 bases from V and 0 from J, leaving 11 bases between them. In germline, CDR1 is MNHEY, CDR2 SVGEGT. The DNA of the CDR3 is TGTGCCAGCAGTCGGGACACCAACTCCTACGAGCAGTACTTC. Encoded protein: CASSRDTNSYEQYF.

This clonotype was counted at least ten times. The chain employs TRBV12-3 or TRBV12-4 and TRBJ1-1; D gene ambiguous. This CDR3 spans 13 amino acids. V was clipped by 6 bases and J by 7 bases, with 15 bases between them. CDR3 loop: CASSLIITGEAFF. CDR3 nucleotide sequence: TGTGCCAGCAGCCTCATTATTACGGGTGAAGCTTTCTTT.

In its sample, this clonotype was seen many times. The chain couples TRBV7-9 to TRBJ2-7; 8 bases agree with TRBD2. The J segment lost 6 bases and the V segment lost 5 bases, leaving 9 bases of the junction unmatched. Germline V CDR1 and CDR2: SEHNR, FQNEAQ (reference sequence). The CDR3 spans 14 residues. Written as DNA, the CDR3 is TGTGCCAGCAGCACCCAAGCGGGAGCGGCCGAGCAGTACTTC. This encodes CASSTQAGAAEQYF.

This clonotype was seen ten or more times. CDR3 residues: CASEIQGDQPQHF. The CDR3, as DNA: TGTGCCAGCGAAATCCAGGGCGACCAGCCCCAGCATTTT. The V gene is TRBV2, the J gene TRBJ1-5; D may be TRBD1 (5 bases). The CDR3 spans 13 residues. Germline CDR1 reads SNHLY; CDR2 reads FYNNEI. V was cut by 8 bases and J by 7 bases, with 15 bases left in between.

This clonotype was counted a few times. The chain couples TRBV27 to TRBJ2-7; D remains unclear. Germline V gene sequence: CDR1 MNHEY, CDR2 SMNVEV (reference sequence). V was trimmed by 2 bases and J by 0 bases, leaving 8 bases between them. The CDR3 loop spans 14 amino acids. In DNA, the CDR3 is TGTGCCAGCAGTTTACCCTTTGACTCCTACGAGCAGTACTTC. Protein: CASSLPFDSYEQYF.

In regard to this clonotype: A much larger clone sits a single nucleotide away, making a read error possible. This chain links TRBV28 with TRBJ2-7; TRBD2 matches 7 bases. Germline assignment: CDR1 MDHEN and CDR2 SYDVKM. With V trimmed by 3 bases and J by 7 bases, 9 bases remained unmatched. The length of the CDR3 is 14 residues. CDR3 bases: TGTGCCAGCAGTTTTGCGGGAGTGGTGAATGAGCAGTACTTC. This translates into CASSFAGVVNEQYF.

This clonotype was detected ten times or more. The genes are TRBV6-1 and TRBJ2-7; tentatively, D is TRBD2 (6 bases). The CDR3 is 14 amino acids. Germline V CDR1 and CDR2: MNHNS, SASEGT. V was trimmed by 11 bases and J by 5 bases, leaving 22 bases between them. For the CDR3, the DNA is TGTGCCGGAATAGGGACTCAATATGCAGACGAGCAGTACTTC. Amino acids: CAGIGTQYADEQYF.

This clonotype appeared many times. The V gene is TRBV20-1, the J gene TRBJ2-5, with D tentatively TRBD1 (5 bases). Trimming left V 3 bases short and J 4 bases short, with 15 bases between. Germline lookup yields CDR1 DFQATT and CDR2 SNEGSKA (reference sequence). The CDR3 is 14 residues long. The CDR3 sequence is CSARHSQRGETQYF. CDR3 bases: TGCAGTGCTAGGCACAGCCAAAGGGGAGAGACCCAGTACTTC.

This clonotype was observed many times. The rearrangement joins TRBV6-1 to TRBJ2-7; the D gene is possibly TRBD2 (5 bases). V dropped 5 bases and J dropped 3 bases, with 11 bases sitting between them. This CDR3 comprises 13 residues. Germline loops: CDR1 MNHNS, CDR2 SASEGT. The CDR3 DNA reads TGTGCCAGCAGTCCGACCGAGGGCTACGAGCAGTACTTC. Translated: CASSPTEGYEQYF.

The chain has TRBV7-9 and TRBJ2-5; D ambiguous. Germline lookup yields CDR1 SEHNR and CDR2 FQNEAQ (reference sequence). The CDR3 covers 15 residues. V shed 2 bases and J shed 2 bases, with 12 bases lying between them. The CDR3 DNA reads as TGTGCCAGCAGCTTAAGTAGCATTCGTCAAGAGACCCAGTACTTC. This codes for CASSLSSIRQETQYF.

There are many counts of this clonotype. This chain links TRBV27 with TRBJ2-3, with D perhaps TRBD2 (5 bases). The CDR3 loop spans 17 amino acids. Germline loops: CDR1 MNHEY, CDR2 SMNVEV (reference sequence). V dropped 7 bases and J dropped 2 bases, with 22 bases sitting between them. The CDR3: CASTAGLVGDFTDTQYF. DNA for the CDR3: TGTGCCAGCACCGCTGGTTTGGTGGGAGACTTCACAGATACGCAGTATTTT.

The rearrangement links TRBV28 to TRBJ1-4, with TRBD1 matching over 9 bases. The CDR3 contains 16 residues. From germline, CDR1 is MDHEN and CDR2 SYDVKM. V was clipped by 4 bases and J by 4 bases; unmatched bases: 7. CDR3 in amino acids: CASSSGTGHHNEKLFF. CDR3 DNA sequence: TGTGCCAGCAGTTCCGGGACAGGGCACCATAATGAAAAACTGTTTTTT.

This clonotype has a handful of counts. J is TRBJ2-1 and V is TRBV9, with D maybe TRBD1 (6 bases). The germline V gene has CDR1 SGDLS and CDR2 YYNGEE. Trimming took off 3 bases at V and 8 bases at J, with 21 bases between the two ends. The CDR3 totals 16 residues. Here the CDR3 DNA reads TGTGCCAGCAGCGGAGGACAGCTCTCCCCTCGGTATGAGCAGTTCTTC. Residues: CASSGGQLSPRYEQFF.

This clonotype was counted only a few times. The chain recombines TRBV3-1 with TRBJ2-7; TRBD1 agrees at 10 bases. CDR3 size: 16 residues. V dropped 4 bases and J dropped 2; count of bases not matched to a gene: 8. Germline V gene data show CDR1 as LGHDT and CDR2 as YNNKEL (reference sequence). CDR3 residues: CASSLYRGTGAYEQYF. In DNA, the CDR3 is TGTGCCAGCAGCCTATACCGAGGGACAGGGGCCTACGAGCAGTACTTC.

The V call is TRBV28, the J call TRBJ2-1; D gene uncertain. Between the trimmed V and J ends, which lost 6 bases and 6 bases, there was a span of 12 bases. This CDR3 spans 13 amino acids. Germline-derived CDR1 and CDR2 are MDHEN and SYDVKM. The CDR3: CASSQGNLNEQFF. DNA of the CDR3: TGTGCCAGCAGCCAAGGTAACCTCAATGAGCAGTTCTTC.

This clonotype was seen repeatedly, ten times or more. This chain uses TRBV3-1 with TRBJ1-1, with a possible D match to TRBD1 (5 bases). Trimming cost V 3 bases and J 1 base, with 12 bases left between them. CDR1 is LGHDT, CDR2 YNNKEL, per germline (reference sequence). The CDR3 runs 15 residues. CDR3 DNA: TGTGCCAGCAGCCATGGCGGGACGGGGAACACTGAAGCTTTCTTT. This sequence encodes CASSHGGTGNTEAFF. Complete variable domain (other parts from reference TRBV3-1 and TRBJ1-1): DTAVSQTPKYLVTQMGNDKSIKCEQNLGHDTMYWYKQDSKKFLKIMFSYNNKELIINETVPNRFSPKSPDKAHLNLHINSLELGDSAVYFCASSHGGTGNTEAFFGQGTRLTVV.

This clonotype was counted a few times. The V call is TRBV19, the J call TRBJ2-3, with D possibly being TRBD1 or TRBD2 (7 bases each). V lost 3 bases and J lost 2, with 15 bases in between. The CDR3 covers 16 residues. Germline lookup yields CDR1 LNHDA and CDR2 SQIVND (reference sequence). CDR3 region: CASSMRGGGNTDTQYF. As DNA, the CDR3 is TGTGCCAGTAGTATGCGGGGAGGGGGCAACACAGATACGCAGTATTTT.

This clonotype was observed at least ten times. V and J are TRBV12-3 or TRBV12-4 and TRBJ2-5; D unresolved. Deletions cut 2 bases from V and 1 base from J, with 8 bases between. The CDR3 runs to 14 residues. The CDR3 DNA reads TGTGCCAGCAGTTTAATGGTAGCCCAAGAGACCCAGTACTTC. Encoded protein: CASSLMVAQETQYF.